Reported below is one T cell receptor beta chain. Relative to the germline gene, one junction end is altered; a read error may explain this. Orbital computed tomography and thyroid ultrasound, together with serum TRAb and thyroxine and clinical symptoms, were used for diagnoses. These data belong to a study of T cells in Graves' hyperthyroidism and ophthalmopathy. Study context: Before treatment of any kind, peripheral blood was taken at initial diagnosis.

RNA transcripts gave rise to amplified TCR beta CDR3 regions. HTBI primers were used for first-round RT-PCR of the TCR CDR3. TCRdb redid the calling of the multiplex PCR reads with MiXCR, one entry per CDR3 protein. The sample comprises tens of thousands of distinct CDR3 sequences, 49% of which are singletons, and 5.5% to 8% rests with the top ten. The receptor was isolated from a woman in her forties or fifties with Graves' hyperthyroidism that later progressed to Graves' ophthalmopathy. The sequenced sample was blood.

The CDR3 nucleotides are TGTGCCACCAGTGATTCCCCCCTCCACTTT. The encoded protein is CATSDSPLHF. This chain uses TRBV24-1 with TRBJ1-6; D unclear. The CDR3 runs 10 residues. The germline V gene has CDR1 KGHDR and CDR2 SFDVKD.